This TCR beta chain was observed in a study of blood T cell repertoires in COVID-19. Trimming at V came to 10 bases and at J to 0 bases, leaving 8 bases not matched to a gene. In germline, CDR1 is SEHNR, CDR2 FQNEAQ (reference sequence). This CDR3 spans 16 amino acids. Using immunoSEQ multiplex PCR, the repertoire was profiled, and TCRdb retains in-frame clones only, with some absent. This table has hundreds of thousands of clones, roughly 87% appearing once. The sequence was obtained from a woman in her 30s who had recovered from COVID-19. The V gene is TRBV7-9, the J gene TRBJ2-6; 8 bases fit TRBD1. Sample: PBMCs or T cells enriched from blood (not recorded which). The CDR3 coding sequence is TGTGCCACCGTGGACAGGGACAACTCTGGGGCCAACGTCCTGACTTTC. Translation: CATVDRDNSGANVLTF.